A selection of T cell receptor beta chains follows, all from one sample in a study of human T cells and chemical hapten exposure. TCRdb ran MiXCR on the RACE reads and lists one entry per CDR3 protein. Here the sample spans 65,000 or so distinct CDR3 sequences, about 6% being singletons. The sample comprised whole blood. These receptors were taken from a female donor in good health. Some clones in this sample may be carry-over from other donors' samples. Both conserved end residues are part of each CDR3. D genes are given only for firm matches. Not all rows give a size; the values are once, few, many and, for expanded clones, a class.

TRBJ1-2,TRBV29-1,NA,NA,CSVAGDAGTVDGYTF,TGCAGCGTTGCGGGGGATGCGGGAACCGTAGATGGCTACACCTTC
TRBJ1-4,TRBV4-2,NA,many,CASSLDRTSTNEKLFF,TGTGCCAGCAGCCTGGACAGAACTTCAACTAATGAAAAACTGTTTTTT
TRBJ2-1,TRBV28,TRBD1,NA,CASSYASTGTGGRNEQFF,TGTGCCAGCAGTTATGCCTCCACCGGGACAGGGGGAAGAAATGAGCAGTTCTTC
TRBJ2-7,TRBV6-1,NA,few,CASSEEEGRYF,TGTGCCAGCAGTGAAGAAGAGGGCCGGTACTTC
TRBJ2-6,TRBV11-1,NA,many,CASSFPLSGANVLTF,TGTGCCAGCAGCTTTCCTCTCTCTGGGGCCAACGTCCTGACTTTC
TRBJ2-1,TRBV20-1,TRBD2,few,CSARDGGGSFHNEQFF,TGCAGTGCTAGAGATGGTGGCGGGAGTTTTCACAATGAGCAGTTCTTC
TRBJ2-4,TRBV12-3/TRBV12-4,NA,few,CASSPGARLVAKNIQYF,TGTGCCAGCAGCCCAGGGGCAAGGTTGGTGGCCAAAAACATTCAGTACTTC
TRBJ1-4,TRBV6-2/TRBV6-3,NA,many,CASSEVFNEKLFF,TGTGCCAGCTCGGAGGTCTTTAATGAAAAACTGTTTTTT
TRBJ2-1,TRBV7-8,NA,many,CASSLVAVQTYNEQFF,TGTGCCAGCAGCTTAGTGGCGGTACAAACCTACAATGAGCAGTTCTTC
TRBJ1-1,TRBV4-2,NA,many,CASRGGTEAFF,TGTGCCAGCAGGGGAGGCACTGAAGCTTTCTTT
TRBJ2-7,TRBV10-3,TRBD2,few,CAISDAGLAVYEQYF,TGTGCCATCAGTGACGCGGGACTAGCGGTCTACGAGCAGTACTTC
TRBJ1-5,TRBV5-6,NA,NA,CASSATADSNQPQHF,TGTGCCAGCAGCGCGACAGCGGATAGCAATCAGCCCCAGCATTTT
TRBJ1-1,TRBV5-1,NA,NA,CASRRNQGTEAFF,TGCGCCAGCAGACGTAACCAAGGGACTGAAGCTTTCTTT
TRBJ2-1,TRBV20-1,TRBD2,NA,CSARVSGTSGTKNLLGSYNEQFF,TGCAGTGCTAGAGTTAGTGGGACTAGCGGTACGAAAAACCTGTTGGGGTCCTACAATGAGCAGTTCTTC
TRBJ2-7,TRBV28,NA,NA,CASRPSHQPISYGQYF,TGTGCCAGCAGACCATCCCATCAGCCTATCTCCTACGGGCAGTACTTC
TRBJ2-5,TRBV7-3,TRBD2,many,CASSSGLAGTQYF,TGTGCCAGCAGCTCAGGACTAGCGGGGACCCAGTACTTC
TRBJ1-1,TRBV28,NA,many,CASSLSGDTEAFF,TGTGCCAGCAGTTTAAGCGGGGACACTGAAGCTTTCTTT
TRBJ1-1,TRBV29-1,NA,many,CSVVDRGGTEAFF,TGCAGCGTTGTTGATCGAGGGGGCACTGAAGCTTTCTTT
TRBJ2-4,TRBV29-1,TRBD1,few,CSGVGQGKNIQYF,TGCAGCGGGGTGGGACAGGGGAAAAACATTCAGTACTTC
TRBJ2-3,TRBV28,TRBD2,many,CASSLIRSGGTDTQYF,TGTGCCAGCAGTTTAATCCGCAGCGGGGGCACAGATACGCAGTATTTT
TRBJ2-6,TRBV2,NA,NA,CATLGANVLTF,TGTGCCACCCTGGGAGCCAACGTCCTGACTTTC
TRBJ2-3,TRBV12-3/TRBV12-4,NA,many,CASSPRPVDTQYF,TGTGCCAGCAGTCCCCGGCCTGTGGATACGCAGTATTTT
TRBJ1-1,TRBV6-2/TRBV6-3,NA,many,CASSSGENTEAFF,TGTGCCAGCAGTTCCGGAGAGAACACTGAAGCTTTCTTT
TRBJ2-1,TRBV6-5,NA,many,CASSYSRAEDEQFF,TGTGCCAGCAGTTACTCTAGGGCAGAGGATGAGCAGTTCTTC
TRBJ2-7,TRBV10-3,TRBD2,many,CAIGAGEIEQYF,TGTGCCATCGGAGCGGGAGAGATCGAGCAGTACTTC
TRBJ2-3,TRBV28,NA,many,CASSPGGPDTQYF,TGTGCCAGCAGTCCCGGGGGCCCAGATACGCAGTATTTT
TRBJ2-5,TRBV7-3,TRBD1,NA,CASSLRGQGAGETQYF,TGTGCCAGCAGCCTCCGCGGACAGGGGGCGGGGGAGACCCAGTACTTC
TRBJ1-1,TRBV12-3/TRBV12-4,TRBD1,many,CASSLGTGKSEAFF,TGTGCCAGCAGTTTGGGGACAGGGAAGTCTGAAGCTTTCTTT
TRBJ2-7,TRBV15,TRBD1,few,CATRLEGASYEQYF,TGTGCCACCAGGTTAGAGGGGGCATCTTACGAGCAGTACTTC
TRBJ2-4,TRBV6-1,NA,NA,CASREVESVAKNIQYF,TGTGCCAGCAGGGAGGTGGAGTCGGTAGCCAAAAACATTCAGTACTTC
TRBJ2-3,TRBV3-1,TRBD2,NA,CASSQDRLAGSYFTDTQYF,TGTGCCAGCAGCCAAGATCGACTAGCGGGATCCTATTTCACAGATACGCAGTATTTT
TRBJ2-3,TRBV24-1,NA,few,CATSELDGKNYSTDTQYF,TGTGCCACCAGTGAGTTGGACGGGAAAAACTATAGCACAGATACGCAGTATTTT
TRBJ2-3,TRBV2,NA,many,CASSVSVGTDTQYF,TGTGCCAGCAGTGTGAGCGTTGGCACAGATACGCAGTATTTT
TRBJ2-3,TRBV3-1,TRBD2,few,CASSSAGGPADTQYF,TGTGCCAGCAGCTCAGCGGGAGGGCCCGCAGATACGCAGTATTTT
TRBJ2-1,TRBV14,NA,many,CASSPGTGRRGEQFF,TGTGCCAGCAGCCCAGGTACAGGAAGACGGGGTGAGCAGTTCTTC
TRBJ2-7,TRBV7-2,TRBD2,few,CASSPGLAVGEQYF,TGTGCCAGCAGCCCGGGACTAGCTGTAGGCGAGCAGTACTTC
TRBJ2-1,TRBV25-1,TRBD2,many,CASRKAGEGVYNEQFF,TGTGCCAGCAGAAAGGCGGGAGAGGGTGTATACAATGAGCAGTTCTTC
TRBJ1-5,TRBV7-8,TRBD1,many,CAINPTGGNQPQHF,TGTGCCATCAATCCGACAGGGGGCAATCAGCCCCAGCATTTT
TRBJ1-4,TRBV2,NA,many,CASSEDVGEKLFF,TGTGCCAGCAGTGAAGACGTGGGTGAAAAACTGTTTTTT
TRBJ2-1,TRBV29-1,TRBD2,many,CSVGTSGYNEQFF,TGCAGCGTTGGGACTAGCGGTTACAATGAGCAGTTCTTC
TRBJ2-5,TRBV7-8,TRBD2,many,CASSLVTSGRKETQYF,TGTGCCAGCAGCTTAGTGACTAGCGGGAGGAAAGAGACCCAGTACTTC
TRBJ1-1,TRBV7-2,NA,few,CASSLGDRRTEAFF,TGTGCCAGCAGCTTAGGCGACAGACGCACTGAAGCTTTCTTT
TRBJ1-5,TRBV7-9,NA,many,CASSLTTVYSNQPQHF,TGTGCCAGCAGCTTAACGACAGTCTATAGCAATCAGCCCCAGCATTTT
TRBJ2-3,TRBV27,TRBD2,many,CASSLASPGTSPGDTQYF,TGTGCCAGCAGTTTAGCTAGCCCCGGGACTAGCCCGGGAGATACGCAGTATTTT
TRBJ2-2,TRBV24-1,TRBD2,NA,CATSDPSGSGIAGELFF,TGTGCCACCAGTGACCCGTCGGGTAGCGGGATTGCCGGGGAGCTGTTTTTT
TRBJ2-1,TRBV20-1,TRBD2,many,CSATTWTSGSYNEQFF,TGCAGTGCCACTACCTGGACTAGCGGCTCCTACAATGAGCAGTTCTTC
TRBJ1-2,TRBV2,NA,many,CASSETGQHGYTF,TGTGCCAGCAGTGAAACGGGCCAGCATGGCTACACCTTC
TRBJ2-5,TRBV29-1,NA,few,CSVDERTQYF,TGCAGCGTTGATGAAAGGACCCAGTACTTC
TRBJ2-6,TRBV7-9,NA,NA,CASSTEGLGANVLTF,TGTGCCAGCAGCACCGAGGGGCTCGGGGCCAACGTCCTGACTTTC
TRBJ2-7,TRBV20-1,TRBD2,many,CSARDPLAGEVYEQYF,TGCAGTGCTAGAGATCCGCTAGCGGGAGAGGTCTACGAGCAGTACTTC
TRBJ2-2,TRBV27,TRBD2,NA,CASSLFGGSTGELFF,TGTGCCAGCAGTTTATTCGGCGGGAGCACCGGGGAGCTGTTTTTT
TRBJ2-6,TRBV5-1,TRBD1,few,CASSPRTGASGANVLNF,TGCGCCAGCAGCCCCCGGACAGGTGCCTCTGGGGCCAACGTCCTGAATTTC
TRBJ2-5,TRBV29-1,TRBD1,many,CSVPGQASTQYF,TGCAGCGTTCCGGGACAGGCGTCGACCCAGTACTTC
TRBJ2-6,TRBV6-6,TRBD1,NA,CASSYPGQGFSGANVLTF,TGTGCCAGCAGTTACCCGGGACAGGGATTCTCTGGGGCCAACGTCCTGACTTTC